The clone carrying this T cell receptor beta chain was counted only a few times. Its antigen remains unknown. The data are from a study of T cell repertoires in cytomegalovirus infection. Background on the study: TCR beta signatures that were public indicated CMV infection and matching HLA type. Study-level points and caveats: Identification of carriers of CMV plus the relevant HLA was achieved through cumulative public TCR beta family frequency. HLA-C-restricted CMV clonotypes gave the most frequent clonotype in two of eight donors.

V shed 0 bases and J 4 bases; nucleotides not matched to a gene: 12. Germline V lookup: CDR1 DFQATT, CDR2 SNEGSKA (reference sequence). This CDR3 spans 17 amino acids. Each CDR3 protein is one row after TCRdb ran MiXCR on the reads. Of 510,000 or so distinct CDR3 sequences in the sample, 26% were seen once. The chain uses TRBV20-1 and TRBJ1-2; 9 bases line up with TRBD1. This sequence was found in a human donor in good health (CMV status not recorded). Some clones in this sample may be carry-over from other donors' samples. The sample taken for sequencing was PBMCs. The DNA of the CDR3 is TGCAGTGCTAGAGATCCGACCACAGGGGGCAGGGTCTATGGCTACACCTTC. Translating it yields CSARDPTTGGRVYGYTF.